This TCR beta chain was retrieved from a study of T-cell memory formation after mild COVID-19. Findings and caveats of the study: Largely, contracting CD4+ clones fell within CM and EM, and contracting CD8+ clones within EMRA. The pre-infection memory compartment contained some responding clones, suggesting cross-reactive memory joined. Balance between CD4 and CD8 was seen in clones contracting day 15 to 85, and a CD4+ lean was seen in later expanders.

CDR1 and CDR2 (germline): SGHRS, YFSETQ. V was clipped by 5 bases and J by 4 bases, with 8 bases between them. The CDR3 has 12 residues. Constant-segment primers served in 5'RACE that generated TCR alpha and TCR beta cDNA libraries bearing sample barcodes and UMIs. TCRdb re-derived calls from the 5' RACE reads in MiXCR, one entry per CDR3 protein. The repertoire includes 300,000 to 400,000 distinct CDR3 sequences, approximately 12% of them detected once, and about 20% sits in the top ten. Regarding this clonotype: Its target is not known.

This sequence was found in a man aged 18 to 30 who had mild COVID-19 (a few samples of this study predate the infection). Cell type and time point are not known. Sequencing was performed on PBMCs or a T cell subset sorted from them (not recorded which). The chain employs TRBV5-1 and TRBJ2-3; D remains unclear. DNA of the CDR3: TGCGCCAGCAGACAGTACCCAGATACGCAGTATTTT. Amino acids: CASRQYPDTQYF.